Sequencing of this T cell receptor beta chain was carried out in a study of patients and donors after allogeneic stem cell transplantation. In its sample, this clonotype was seen a few times. Via MiXCR, TCRdb re-called the RT-PCR reads, giving one row per CDR3 protein. There are over 350,000 distinct CDR3 sequences in the sample; 15% to 20% occur only once, and roughly 7.2% lies in the top ten. The receptor's source is a human donor who was either an allogeneic HSCT recipient or a stem cell or donor lymphocyte infusion donor (not recorded which). It is not recorded whose cells these are; they may come from a transplant donor. Sequencing was carried out using blood, either unsorted or a sorted T cell fraction (not recorded which).

CDR3 DNA: TGTGCCAGCAGTTTTCGGGCGGGGGCCTACAATGAGCAGTTCTTC. It is translated as CASSFRAGAYNEQFF. V usage is TRBV27 and J usage is TRBJ2-1, with 7 bases identical to TRBD2. Trimming took 3 bases from V and 2 from J; bases not matched to a gene: 4. This CDR3 comprises 15 residues. Per the germline V gene, CDR1 is MNHEY and CDR2 is SMNVEV (reference sequence).